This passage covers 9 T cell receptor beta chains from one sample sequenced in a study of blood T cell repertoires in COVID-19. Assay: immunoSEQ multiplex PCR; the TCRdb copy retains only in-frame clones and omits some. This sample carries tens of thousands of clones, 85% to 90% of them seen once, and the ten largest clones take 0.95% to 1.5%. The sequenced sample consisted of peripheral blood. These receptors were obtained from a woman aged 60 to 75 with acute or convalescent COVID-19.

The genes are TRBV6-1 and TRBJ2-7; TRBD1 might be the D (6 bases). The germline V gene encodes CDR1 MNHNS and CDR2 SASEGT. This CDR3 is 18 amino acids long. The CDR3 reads CASSEGVPGLGAAYEQYV. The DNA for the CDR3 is TGTGCCAGCAGCGAAGGAGTACCAGGCCTGGGGGCGGCATACGAGCAGTACGTC.

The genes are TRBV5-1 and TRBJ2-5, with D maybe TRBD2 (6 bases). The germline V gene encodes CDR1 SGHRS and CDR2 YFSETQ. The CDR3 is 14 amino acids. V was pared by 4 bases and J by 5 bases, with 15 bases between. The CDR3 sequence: CASSAGTLLETQYF. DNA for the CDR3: TGCGCCAGCAGCGCAGGGACTTTGTTGGAGACCCAGTACTTC.

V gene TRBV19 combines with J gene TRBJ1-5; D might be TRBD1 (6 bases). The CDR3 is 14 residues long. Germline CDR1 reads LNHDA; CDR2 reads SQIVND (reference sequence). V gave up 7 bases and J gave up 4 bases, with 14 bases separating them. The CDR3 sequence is CASKGGGSNQPQHF. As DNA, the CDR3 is TGTGCCAGTAAAGGGGGAGGGTCAAATCAGCCCCAGCATTTT.

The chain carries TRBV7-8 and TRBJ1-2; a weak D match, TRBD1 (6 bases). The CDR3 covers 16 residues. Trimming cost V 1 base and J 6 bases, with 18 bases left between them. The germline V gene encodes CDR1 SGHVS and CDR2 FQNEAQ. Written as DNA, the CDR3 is TGTGCCAGCAGCTTAGTGACCGGGACAACCGGTAATGGCTACACCTTC. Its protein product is CASSLVTGTTGNGYTF.

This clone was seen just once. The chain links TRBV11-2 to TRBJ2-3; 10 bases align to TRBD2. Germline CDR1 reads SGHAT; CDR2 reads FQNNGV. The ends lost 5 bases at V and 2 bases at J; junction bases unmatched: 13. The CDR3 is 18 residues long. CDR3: CASSRLASTSGFTDTQYF. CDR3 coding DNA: TGTGCCAGCAGCCGTCTGGCGTCGACTAGCGGGTTCACAGATACGCAGTATTTT. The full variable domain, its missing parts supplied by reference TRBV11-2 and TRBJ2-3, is EAGVAQSPRYKIIEKRQSVAFWCNPISGHATLYWYQQILGQGPKLLIQFQNNGVVDDSQLPKDRFSAERLKGVDSTLKIQPAKLEDSAVYLCASSRLASTSGFTDTQYFGPGTRLTVL.

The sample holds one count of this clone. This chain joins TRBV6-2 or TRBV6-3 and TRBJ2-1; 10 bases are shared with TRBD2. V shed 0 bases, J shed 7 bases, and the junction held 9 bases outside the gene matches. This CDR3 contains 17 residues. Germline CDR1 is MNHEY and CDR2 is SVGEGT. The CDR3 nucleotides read TGTGCCAGCAGTTACTCGCGCCGAACTAGCGGGAAGAATGAGCAGTTCTTC. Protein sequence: CASSYSRRTSGKNEQFF.

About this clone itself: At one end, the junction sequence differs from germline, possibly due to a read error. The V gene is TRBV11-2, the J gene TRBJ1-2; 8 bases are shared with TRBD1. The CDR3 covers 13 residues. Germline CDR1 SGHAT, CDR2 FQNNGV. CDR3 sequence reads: CAGSPRTGSGYTF. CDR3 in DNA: TGTGCCGGCAGCCCCCGGACAGGGTCCGGCTACACCTTC.

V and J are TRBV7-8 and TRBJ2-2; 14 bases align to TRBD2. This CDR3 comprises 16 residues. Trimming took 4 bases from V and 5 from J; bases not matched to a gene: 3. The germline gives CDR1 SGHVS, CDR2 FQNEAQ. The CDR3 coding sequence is TGTGCCAGCAGCTCGAGACTAGCGGGAGGGACCGGGGAGCTGTTTTTT. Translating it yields CASSSRLAGGTGELFF. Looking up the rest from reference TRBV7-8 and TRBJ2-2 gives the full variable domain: GAGVSQSPRYKVAKRGQDVALRCDPISGHVSLFWYQQALGQGPEFLTYFQNEAQLDKSGLPSDRFFAERPEGSVSTLKIQRTQQEDSAVYLCASSSRLAGGTGELFFGEGSRLTVL.

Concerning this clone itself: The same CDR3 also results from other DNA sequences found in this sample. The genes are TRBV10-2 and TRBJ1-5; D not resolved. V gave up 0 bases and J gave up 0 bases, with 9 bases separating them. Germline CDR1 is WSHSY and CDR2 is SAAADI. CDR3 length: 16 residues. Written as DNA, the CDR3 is TGCGCCAGCAGTGAGTCCCCGGGTAATAGCAATCAGCCCCAGCATTTT. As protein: CASSESPGNSNQPQHF.